The table lists the clone carrying this TCR beta chain with a few counts. The data were taken from a study of cytomegalovirus exposure and HLA in healthy donors. The PCR contained 60 Vbeta and 13 Jbeta primers. Sequencing used immunoSEQ multiplex PCR; TCRdb keeps in-frame clones, though not all of them. In the table there are roughly 140,000 clones, roughly 80% of which are singletons. This CDR3 spans 14 amino acids. J was trimmed by 3 bases and V by 10 bases; bases with no gene match: 12. Germline-derived CDR1 and CDR2 are SGDLS and YYNGEE. The origin of this receptor is a male donor in good health and CMV-seronegative. This sequence joins TRBV9 and TRBJ2-7; 8 bases align to TRBD2. The sample taken for sequencing was PBMCs. CDR3 loop: CASSRGGGFYEQYF. The CDR3 region has the DNA TGTGCCTCGTCCCGGGGGGGCGGGTTCTACGAGCAGTACTTC.